Below are 23 T cell receptor beta chains sequenced from a single sample in a study of T cells in women clearing cervical HPV infection. TCRdb's table, derived via immunoSEQ multiplex PCR, lists solely in-frame clones and lacks some. The sample includes about 22,000 clones. The sample comprised blood buffy coat. These TCRs come from a woman aged 18-70 years with a cervical HPV16 infection that either progressed to CIN3+ or cleared (not recorded which).

For this clone: The read ends 3 residues before the CDR3 terminus; that terminus is restored from the germline J gene. The chain is built from TRBV12-5 and TRBJ1-2, with 7 positions matching TRBD1. The CDR3 length is 17 residues. Germline assignment: CDR1 LGHNT and CDR2 FRNRAP. V gave up 5 bases and J gave up 2 bases; unmatched junction bases: 14. CDR3 amino acids: CASGQTGWGAENYGYTF. Incomplete CDR3 DNA: TGTGCTAGTGGTCAGACAGGGTGGGGGGCGGAGAACTATGGC.

Turning to this clone: The read comes to an end 3 residues before the CDR3 does, leaving the germline J gene to fill in the end. V gene TRBV29-1 combines with J gene TRBJ1-1; D is ambiguous. Trimming took off 4 bases at V and 5 bases at J, with 14 bases between the two ends. The CDR3 sequence is 13 residues long. Germline V gene lookup returns CDR1 SQVTM and CDR2 ANQGSEA. This chain's CDR3 is CSVGRQAQTEAFF. The covered CDR3 bases are TGCAGCGTTGGTCGGCAGGCTCAAACTGAA.

Note on this clone: The sequence runs out 3 residues before the end of the CDR3; the remainder is reconstructed from the germline J gene. V and J are TRBV10-1 and TRBJ2-5; a possible D gene is TRBD1 (5 bases). V was cut by 2 bases and J by 2 bases, with 6 bases left in between. CDR3 length: 13 amino acids. CDR1 is WNHNN, CDR2 SYGVQD, per germline (reference sequence). The covered CDR3 bases are TGCGCCAGCAGTGAGAACAGGCAAGAGACC. It codes for CASSENRQET. The CDR3 as a whole reads CASSENRQETQYF.

Turning to this clone: The read falls 3 residues short of the CDR3 end, and the missing part is taken from the germline J gene. This chain joins TRBV5-1 and TRBJ1-4; tentatively, D is TRBD1 (6 bases). The germline V gene encodes CDR1 SGHRS and CDR2 YFSETQ. V gave up 4 bases and J gave up 8 bases, with 15 bases separating them. CDR3 length: 14 residues. The sequenced CDR3 bases are TGCGCCAGCAGCGTCCTGGGGGCAGGGGAAAAA. This codes for CASSVLGAGEK. The CDR3 in its entirety is CASSVLGAGEKLFF.

Worth noting for this clone: The CDR3 extends 3 residues past the end of the read, so its final part is completed from the germline J gene. The chain recombines TRBV20-1 with TRBJ2-3; 7 positions agree with TRBD2. With 1 base clipped from V and 6 bases from J, the junction kept 7 bases outside the gene matches. Germline V gives CDR1 DFQATT, CDR2 SNEGSKA (reference sequence). The CDR3 is 14 amino acids. CDR3 protein: CSARVGGYGDTQYF. The CDR3 bases that were read are TGCAGTGCTAGAGTGGGGGGGTATGGGGATACG.

For this clone: The missing CDR3 end, 3 residues past where the read stops, is filled in from the germline J gene. The rearrangement links TRBV5-1 to TRBJ1-1, with 9 positions matching TRBD1. This CDR3 spans 15 amino acids. V shed 4 bases and J 0 bases; nucleotides not matched to a gene: 4. Looked up from germline, CDR1 is SGHRS and CDR2 is YFSETQ. The chain's CDR3 is CASSLGTGMNTEAFF. CDR3 bases read: TGCGCCAGCAGCCTGGGGACAGGGATGAACACTGAA.

For this clone: The read terminates 3 residues before the CDR3 end, so the remaining end is supplied by the germline J gene. This chain uses TRBV6-2 or TRBV6-3 with TRBJ1-3; D perhaps matches TRBD1 (5 bases). With 5 bases removed from V and 2 bases from J, the gap between germline ends came to 16 bases. The length of the CDR3 is 16 residues. The germline V gene has CDR1 MNHEY and CDR2 SVGEGT. CDR3 bases read: TGTGCCAGCAGTCCCGACAGTACCATCGCTGGAAACACC. This encodes CASSPDSTIAGNT. Given in full, the CDR3 is CASSPDSTIAGNTIYF.

Worth noting for this clone: The CDR3 end falls 3 residues outside the read, so it is completed with the germline J gene. J is TRBJ2-3 and V is TRBV14; TRBD2 is a possible D gene (5 bases). V was clipped by 2 bases and J by 2 bases, with 11 bases between them. CDR1 and CDR2 (germline): SGHDN, FVKESK. The CDR3 length is 15 residues. The CDR3 region is CASSQWAGFTDTQYF. Incomplete CDR3 DNA: TGTGCCAGCAGCCAATGGGCGGGTTTCACAGATACG.

Comment on this clone: The read stops 3 residues short of the end of the CDR3; the missing end is completed from the germline J gene. This chain uses TRBV7-9 with TRBJ1-2, with D maybe TRBD1 (5 bases). There are 11 residues in the CDR3. Germline loops: CDR1 SEHNR, CDR2 FQNEAQ (reference sequence). Here the CDR3 reads CASRGVGDYTF. The DNA read from the CDR3 is TGTGCCAGCAGAGGGGTGGGTGAC. Combining the CDR3 with reference TRBV7-9 and TRBJ1-2 gives the whole variable domain DTGVSQNPRHKITKRGQNVTFRCDPISEHNRLYWYRQTLGQGPEFLTYFQNEAQLEKSRLLSDRFSAERPKGSFSTLEIQRTEQGDSAMYLCASRGVGDYTFGSGTRLTVV.

As concerns this clone: The junction does not match germline at one end; this may be a read error. The missing CDR3 end, 3 residues past where the read stops, is filled in from the germline J gene. The chain uses TRBV7-8 and TRBJ1-4; TRBD1 matches at 7 bases. In germline, CDR1 is SGHVS, CDR2 FQNEAQ. The CDR3 contains 14 residues. CDR3 DNA, as far as it was read: TGTGCCAGCAGCTTAGGACAGGGTCATGAGAAA. Encoded protein: CASSLGQGHEK. The CDR3 reads in full as CASSLGQGHEKLFF. Complete variable domain (other parts from reference TRBV7-8 and TRBJ1-4): GAGVSQSPRYKVAKRGQDVALRCDPISGHVSLFWYQQALGQGPEFLTYFQNEAQLDKSGLPSDRFFAERPEGSVSTLKIQRTQQEDSAVYLCASSLGQGHEKLFFGSGTQLSVL.

A word on this clone: The CDR3 extends 3 residues past the end of the read, so its final part is completed from the germline J gene. The chain recombines TRBV20-1 with TRBJ1-1; D may be TRBD1 (5 bases). Germline V lookup: CDR1 DFQATT, CDR2 SNEGSKA (reference sequence). This CDR3 region has 15 residues. Trimming cost V 8 bases and J 3 bases, with 22 bases left between them. The CDR3 protein is CSTRQNMGGDTEAFF. The CDR3 bases that were read are TGCAGTACCCGACAGAACATGGGTGGGGACACTGAA.

About this clone itself: The read ends 3 residues early relative to the CDR3; the germline J gene fills the gap. The chain combines TRBV7-2 with TRBJ2-7, with D unresolved. In germline, CDR1 is SGHTA, CDR2 FQGNSA. The germline V and J ends were trimmed by 1 base and 2 bases, with 12 bases remaining between them. CDR3 size: 15 residues. CDR3 in amino acids: CASSLGQAPTYEQYF. CDR3 DNA (partial): TGTGCCAGCAGCTTAGGCCAAGCCCCTACCTACGAG.

Comment on this clone: Read sequence stops 3 residues before the CDR3 end, and the germline J gene provides the missing end. The rearrangement uses TRBV7-2 and TRBJ2-1; the match to TRBD1 covers 7 bases. Germline CDR1 SGHTA, CDR2 FQGNSA. This CDR3 has 16 residues. V lost 0 bases and J lost 5; bases outside the gene matches: 7. CDR3 protein: CASSLAWSRGNNEQFF. The CDR3 DNA, read in part, is TGTGCCAGCAGCTTAGCGTGGAGCAGGGGGAACAATGAG.

This CDR3 is CASIRPTRSRFGTEAFF. CDR3 bases read: TGTGCCAGCATCCGACCCACCAGGTCACGTTTCGGCACTGAA. The chain carries TRBV6-2 or TRBV6-3 and TRBJ1-1; D gene unclear. The read halts 3 residues ahead of the CDR3 end, with the missing end drawn from the germline J gene. V lost 7 bases and J lost 4, with 25 bases in between. This CDR3 has 17 residues. Germline V gives CDR1 MNHEY, CDR2 SVGEGT.

Comments on this clone: The observed sequence ends 3 residues before the CDR3 terminus, with the missing tail filled in from the germline J gene. V gene TRBV19 combines with J gene TRBJ2-5, with TRBD2 identical over 13 bases. Germline CDR1 is LNHDA and CDR2 is SQIVND (reference sequence). This CDR3 is 16 amino acids long. J lost 5 bases, V lost 5 bases, and 8 bases had no gene match. CDR3: CASSPRTSGGPETQYF. The sequenced part of the CDR3 DNA is TGTGCCAGTAGTCCTCGGACTAGCGGGGGACCCGAGACC.

Remarks on this clone: The CDR3 end is not reached by the read, which stops 3 residues before it; the germline J gene fills it in. The rearrangement joins TRBV29-1 to TRBJ2-7; the D gene is possibly TRBD2 (6 bases). The ends were cut back, 0 bases at V and 3 bases at J, with 12 bases in the middle. Per germline, CDR1 SQVTM and CDR2 ANQGSEA. This CDR3 is built from 14 residues. CDR3 sequence reads: CSVEEAGLIYEQYF. CDR3 DNA, as far as it was read: TGCAGCGTTGAAGAGGCGGGGTTGATCTACGAG.

Points on this clone: The CDR3 is cut off 3 residues early in the read; its end comes from the germline J gene. V usage is TRBV23-1 and J usage is TRBJ2-2, with a weak D call TRBD2 (6 bases). TRBV23-1 is noted as an ORF with a role that remains uncertain. The CDR3 contains 16 residues. Trimming took 5 bases from V and 3 from J, leaving 16 bases between them. CDR3 DNA (partial): TGCGCCAGCAGTAACCACGCGGGGCGCGACACCGGGGAG. It translates to CASSNHAGRDTGE. The whole CDR3 reads CASSNHAGRDTGELFF.

In regard to this clone: The read is 3 residues too short to cover the CDR3 end, so that end is filled in from the germline J gene. This chain joins TRBV19 and TRBJ1-2; TRBD1 agrees at 7 bases. V lost 3 bases and J lost 4; bases outside the gene matches: 11. CDR1 and CDR2 from the germline V gene are LNHDA and SQIVND (reference sequence). There are 16 residues in the CDR3. Incomplete CDR3 DNA: TGTGCCAGTAGTATTACGACAGGGATCCCAGCCTATGGC. It translates to CASSITTGIPAYG. The whole CDR3 protein is CASSITTGIPAYGYTF.

As regards this clone: The CDR3 end falls 3 residues outside the read, so it is completed with the germline J gene. The chain carries TRBV5-1 and TRBJ1-2, with unresolved D. CDR3 size: 13 residues. The germline V and J ends were trimmed by 5 bases and 0 bases, with 8 bases remaining between them. Per the germline V gene, CDR1 is SGHRS and CDR2 is YFSETQ. CDR3 protein: CASRVSSNYGYTF. The sequenced CDR3 bases are TGCGCCAGCAGAGTCAGTTCTAACTATGGC.

Of note for this clone: The read falls 3 residues short of the CDR3 end, and the missing part is taken from the germline J gene. This chain connects TRBV4-2 to TRBJ1-3; tentative D call: TRBD1 (6 bases). Germline CDR1 is LGHNA and CDR2 is YNFKEQ. The germline V and J ends were trimmed by 4 bases and 0 bases, with 16 bases remaining between them. The CDR3 covers 17 residues. CDR3 bases read: TGTGCCAGCAGCCCCGAGCCGGACAGAACCTCTGGAAACACC. Amino acids: CASSPEPDRTSGNT. The CDR3 reads in full as CASSPEPDRTSGNTIYF.

This clone shows up as medium-sized by frequency. Read coverage stops 3 residues before the CDR3 terminus; the germline J gene supplies the remainder. The gene calls are TRBV2 and TRBJ1-5; D unclear. Germline V gene data show CDR1 as SNHLY and CDR2 as FYNNEI. The CDR3 spans 12 residues. Partial CDR3 DNA: TGTGCCAGCAGCTTTGACTTCAACCCC. It specifies CASSFDFNP. The whole CDR3 reads CASSFDFNPQHF.

The DNA read from the CDR3 is TGCAGTGCTCCACCGGCTAGCGGGAATGAAAAGACC. This encodes CSAPPASGNEKT. The whole CDR3 region reads CSAPPASGNEKTQYF. The chain recombines TRBV20-1 with TRBJ2-5; 9 nucleotides match TRBD2. Read sequence stops 3 residues before the CDR3 end, and the germline J gene provides the missing end. With 5 bases clipped from V and 6 bases from J, the junction kept 13 bases outside the gene matches. CDR1 is DFQATT, CDR2 SNEGSKA, per germline (reference sequence). This CDR3 region has 15 residues.

A note on this clone: The read terminates 3 residues ahead of where the CDR3 ends, so the germline J gene completes it. The rearrangement links TRBV7-2 to TRBJ2-7; 11 positions agree with TRBD2. The CDR3 has 15 residues. The junction had 5 bases not matched to a gene; V was cut back by 5 bases and J by 2 bases. Looked up from germline, CDR1 is SGHTA and CDR2 is FQGNSA. The CDR3 bases that were read are TGTGCCAGCAGCCCAAGACTAGCGGGGACCTACGAG. This gives the protein CASSPRLAGTYE. The full CDR3 is CASSPRLAGTYEQYF.